This TCR beta chain is drawn from a study of blood T cells in healthy people across ages. In its sample, this clonotype was seen many times. What it recognizes is unknown. Study-wide results and caveats: TCR beta diversity, measured per million T cells, fell in a roughly linear way with age. The donors' CMV status was not determined, possibly confounding changes in expanded clonotypes.

It was with a sample-barcoded 5' primer and a J-beta primer mix that a second PCR of about 7 to 12 cycles was run. A tag from a template-switch adaptor with 12 random nucleotides marked each cDNA molecule. TCRdb re-analysed the 5' RACE reads in MiXCR, keeping a single row per CDR3 protein. The sample records about 1.5 million distinct CDR3 sequences, 35% to 45% being singletons. The specimen was blood. The receptor was derived from a woman between 18 and 29 years old in good health.

The CDR3 protein is CASRRREQYF. CDR3 in DNA: TGTGCCAGCCGGCGAAGGGAGCAGTACTTC. The chain combines TRBV2 with TRBJ2-7; no definite D call. The CDR3 is 10 amino acids. V lost 8 bases, J lost 7 bases, and 9 bases lay in between. Germline V lookup: CDR1 SNHLY, CDR2 FYNNEI. The whole variable domain, remainder taken from reference TRBV2 and TRBJ2-7, is EPEVTQTPSHQVTQMGQEVILRCVPISNHLYFYWYRQILGQKVEFLVSFYNNEISEKSEIFDDQFSVERPDGSNFTLKIRSTKLEDSAMYFCASRRREQYFGPGTRLTVT.